This TCR beta chain was sequenced in a study of T cell changes during pregnancy in multiple sclerosis. Germline CDR1 reads ENHRY; CDR2 reads SYGVKD. The CDR3 consists of 14 residues. V shed 4 bases, J shed 4 bases, and the junction held 6 bases outside the gene matches. The method was immunoSEQ multiplex PCR; TCRdb's version includes in-frame clones alone and lacks a portion of them. The sample lists roughly 20,000 clones; around 89% were seen once. Sequenced here: CD4+ T cells from peripheral blood mononuclear cells, sampled in the first trimester of pregnancy. The clonotype was recovered from a female donor in good health, enrolled as a control in a pregnancy study. The rearrangement uses TRBV10-3 and TRBJ1-1; 7 bases line up with TRBD1. The CDR3 loop is CAISAKQGTTEAFF. The CDR3 region has the DNA TGTGCCATCAGTGCAAAACAGGGGACCACTGAAGCTTTCTTT.